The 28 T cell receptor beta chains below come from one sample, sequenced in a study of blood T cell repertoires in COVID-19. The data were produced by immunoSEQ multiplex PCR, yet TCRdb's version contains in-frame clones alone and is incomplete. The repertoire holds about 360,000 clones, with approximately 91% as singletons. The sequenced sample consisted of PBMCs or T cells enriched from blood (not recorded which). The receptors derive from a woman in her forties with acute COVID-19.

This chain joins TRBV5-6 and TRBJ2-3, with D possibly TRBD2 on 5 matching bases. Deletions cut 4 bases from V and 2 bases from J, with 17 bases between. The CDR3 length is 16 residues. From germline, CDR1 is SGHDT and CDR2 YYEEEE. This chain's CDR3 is CASSPFGVRPTDTQYF. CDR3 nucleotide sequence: TGTGCCAGCAGCCCGTTCGGGGTCCGTCCCACAGATACGCAGTATTTT.

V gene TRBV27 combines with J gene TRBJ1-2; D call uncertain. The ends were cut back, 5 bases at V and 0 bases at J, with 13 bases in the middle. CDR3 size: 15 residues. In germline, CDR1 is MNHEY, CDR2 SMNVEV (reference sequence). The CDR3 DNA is TGTGCCAGCAGTCTCGACCGACGGGCTAACTATGGCTACACCTTC. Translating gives CASSLDRRANYGYTF.

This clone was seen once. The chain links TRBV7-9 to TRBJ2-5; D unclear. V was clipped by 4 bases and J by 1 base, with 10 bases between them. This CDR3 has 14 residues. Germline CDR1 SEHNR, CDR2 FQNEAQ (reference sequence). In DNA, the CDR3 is TGTGCCAGCAGCTCAACGGAGCTCCAAGAGACCCAGTACTTC. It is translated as CASSSTELQETQYF.

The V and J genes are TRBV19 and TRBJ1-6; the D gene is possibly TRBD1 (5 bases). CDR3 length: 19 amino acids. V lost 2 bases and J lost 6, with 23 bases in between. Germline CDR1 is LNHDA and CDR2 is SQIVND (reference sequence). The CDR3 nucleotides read TGTGCCAGTAGTATAAGCCTTGTTCAGGGATTCGGTGCTAATTCACCCCTCCACTTT. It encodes CASSISLVQGFGANSPLHF. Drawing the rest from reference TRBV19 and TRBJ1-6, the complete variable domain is DGGITQSPKYLFRKEGQNVTLSCEQNLNHDAMYWYRQDPGQGLRLIYYSQIVNDFQKGDIAEGYSVSREKKESFPLTVTSAQKNPTAFYLCASSISLVQGFGANSPLHFGNGTRLTVT.

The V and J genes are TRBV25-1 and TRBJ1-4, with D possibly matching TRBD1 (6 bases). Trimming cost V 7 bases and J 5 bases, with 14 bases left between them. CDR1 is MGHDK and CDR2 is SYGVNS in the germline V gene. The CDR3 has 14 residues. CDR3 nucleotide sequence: TGTGCCAGCACAGGGGCAGGGTGGAATGAAAAACTGTTTTTT. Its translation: CASTGAGWNEKLFF.

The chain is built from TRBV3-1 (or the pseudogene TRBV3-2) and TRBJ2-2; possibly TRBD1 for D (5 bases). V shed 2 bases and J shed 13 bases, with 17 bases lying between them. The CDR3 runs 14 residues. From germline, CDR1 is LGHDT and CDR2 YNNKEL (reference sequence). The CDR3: CASSQSIASRVLFF. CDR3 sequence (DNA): TGTGCCAGCAGCCAATCAATAGCCTCCAGGGTGCTGTTTTTT.

CDR3 DNA sequence: TGTGCCAGCAGCCAATTGACAGGGCCCTCGGGGACTGAAGCTTTCTTT. Translated, it gives CASSQLTGPSGTEAFF. The chain is built from TRBV14 and TRBJ1-1; TRBD1 matches at 7 bases. J gave up 5 bases and V 2 bases, and 11 bases lay outside the gene matches. The CDR3 is 16 residues long. The V gene's germline CDR1 is SGHDN and CDR2 FVKESK. The variable domain in full, completed from reference TRBV14 and TRBJ1-1, reads EAGVTQFPSHSVIEKGQTVTLRCDPISGHDNLYWYRRVMGKEIKFLLHFVKESKQDESGMPNNRFLAERTGGTYSTLKVQPAELEDSGVYFCASSQLTGPSGTEAFFGQGTRLTVV.

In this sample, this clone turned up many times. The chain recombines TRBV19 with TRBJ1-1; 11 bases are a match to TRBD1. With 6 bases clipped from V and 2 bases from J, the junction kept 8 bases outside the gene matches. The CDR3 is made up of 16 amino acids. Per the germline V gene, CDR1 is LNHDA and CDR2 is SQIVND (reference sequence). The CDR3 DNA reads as TGTGCCAGTAGCACCGGGACAGGGGGAGTAAACACTGAAGCTTTCTTT. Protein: CASSTGTGGVNTEAFF.

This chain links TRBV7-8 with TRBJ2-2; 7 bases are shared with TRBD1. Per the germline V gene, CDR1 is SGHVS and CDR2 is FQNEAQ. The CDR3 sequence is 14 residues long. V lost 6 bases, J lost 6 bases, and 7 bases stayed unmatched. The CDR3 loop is CASRLGGLPGELFF. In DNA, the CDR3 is TGTGCCAGCAGACTAGGGGGCTTGCCCGGGGAGCTGTTTTTT.

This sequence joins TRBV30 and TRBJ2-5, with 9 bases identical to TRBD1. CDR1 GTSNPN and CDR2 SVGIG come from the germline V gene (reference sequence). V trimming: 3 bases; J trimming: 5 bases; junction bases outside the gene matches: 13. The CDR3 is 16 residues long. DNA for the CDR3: TGTGCCTGGAGGATAACACCGGGACAGGGAATCGAGACCCAGTACTTC. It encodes CAWRITPGQGIETQYF.

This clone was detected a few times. CDR3 residues: CASSEGLAGESSYNEQFF. The CDR3 region has the DNA TGTGCCAGCAGCGAGGGACTAGCGGGGGAAAGCTCCTACAATGAGCAGTTCTTC. V usage is TRBV2 and J usage is TRBJ2-1; 14 nucleotides line up with TRBD2. Germline V gene sequence: CDR1 SNHLY, CDR2 FYNNEI. The CDR3 has 18 amino acids. V dropped 6 bases and J dropped 0; count of bases not matched to a gene: 7.

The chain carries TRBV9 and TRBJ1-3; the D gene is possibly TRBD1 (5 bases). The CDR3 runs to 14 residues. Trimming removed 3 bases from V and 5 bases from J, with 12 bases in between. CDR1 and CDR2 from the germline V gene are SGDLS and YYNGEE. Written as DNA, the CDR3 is TGTGCCAGCAGCGAGGACATGATGCGAAACACCATATATTTT. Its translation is CASSEDMMRNTIYF. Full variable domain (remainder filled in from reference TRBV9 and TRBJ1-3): DSGVTQTPKHLITATGQRVTLRCSPRSGDLSVYWYQQSLDQGLQFLIQYYNGEERAKGNILERFSAQQFPDLHSELNLSSLELGDSALYFCASSEDMMRNTIYFGEGSWLTVV.

CDR3 loop: CASSVQGLAEYNEQFF. The CDR3 bases are TGTGCCAGCAGCGTACAGGGACTAGCGGAGTACAATGAGCAGTTCTTC. The rearrangement joins TRBV7-6 to TRBJ2-1; 11 bases line up with TRBD2. CDR1 and CDR2 from the germline V gene are SGHVS and FNYEAQ. J gave up 4 bases and V 5 bases, and 7 bases lay outside the gene matches. This CDR3 comprises 16 residues.

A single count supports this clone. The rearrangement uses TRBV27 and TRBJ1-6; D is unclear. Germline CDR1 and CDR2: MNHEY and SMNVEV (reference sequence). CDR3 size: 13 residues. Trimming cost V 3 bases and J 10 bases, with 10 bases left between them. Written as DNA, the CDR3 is TGTGCCAGCAGTTTTAACACCCACTCACCCCTCCACTTT. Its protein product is CASSFNTHSPLHF.

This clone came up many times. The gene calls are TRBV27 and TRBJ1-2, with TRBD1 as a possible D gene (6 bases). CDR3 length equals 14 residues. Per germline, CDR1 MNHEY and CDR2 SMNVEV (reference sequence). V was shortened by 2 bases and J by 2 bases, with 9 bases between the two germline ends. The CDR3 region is CASSLGTSNYGYTF. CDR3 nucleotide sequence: TGTGCCAGCAGTTTAGGGACAAGCAACTATGGCTACACCTTC.

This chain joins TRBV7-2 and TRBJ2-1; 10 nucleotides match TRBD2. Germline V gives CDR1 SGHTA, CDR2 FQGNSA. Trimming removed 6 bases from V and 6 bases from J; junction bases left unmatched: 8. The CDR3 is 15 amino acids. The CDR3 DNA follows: TGTGCCAGCAGAAAGACTAGCGGGTTAGGCAATGAGCAGTTCTTC. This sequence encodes CASRKTSGLGNEQFF.

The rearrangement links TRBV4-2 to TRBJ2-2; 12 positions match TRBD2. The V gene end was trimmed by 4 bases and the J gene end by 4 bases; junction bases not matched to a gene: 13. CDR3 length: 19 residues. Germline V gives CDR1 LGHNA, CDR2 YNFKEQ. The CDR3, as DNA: TGTGCCAGCAGCCGACGAGGGCTAGCGGGGGGGCCGGGCACCGGGGAGCTGTTTTTT. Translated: CASSRRGLAGGPGTGELFF.

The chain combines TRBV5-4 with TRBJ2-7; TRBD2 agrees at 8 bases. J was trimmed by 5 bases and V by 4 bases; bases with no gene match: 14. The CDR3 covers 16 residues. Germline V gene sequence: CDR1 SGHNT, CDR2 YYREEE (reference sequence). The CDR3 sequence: CASSPQVSGEINEQYF. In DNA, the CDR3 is TGTGCCAGCAGCCCACAGGTTAGCGGGGAAATAAACGAGCAGTACTTC.

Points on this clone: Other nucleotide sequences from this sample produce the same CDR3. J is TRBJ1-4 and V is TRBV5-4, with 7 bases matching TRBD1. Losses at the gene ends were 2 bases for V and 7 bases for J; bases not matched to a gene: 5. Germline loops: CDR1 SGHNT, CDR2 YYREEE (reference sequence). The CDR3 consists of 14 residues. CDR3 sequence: CASSLQGSGEKLFF. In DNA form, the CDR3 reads TGTGCCAGCAGCTTACAGGGGAGCGGTGAAAAACTGTTTTTT. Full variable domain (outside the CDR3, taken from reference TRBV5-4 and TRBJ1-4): ETGVTQSPTHLIKTRGQQVTLRCSSQSGHNTVSWYQQALGQGPQFIFQYYREEENGRGNFPPRFSGLQFPNYSSELNVNALELDDSALYLCASSLQGSGEKLFFGSGTQLSVL.

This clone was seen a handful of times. CDR3 nucleotide sequence: TGTGCCAGCAGCCAGGGCCTGGCAGACACTGAAGCTTTCTTT. This sequence encodes CASSQGLADTEAFF. The chain is built from TRBV7-9 and TRBJ1-1; TRBD1 might be the D (5 bases). This CDR3 comprises 14 residues. CDR1 and CDR2 (germline): SEHNR, FQNEAQ (reference sequence). Deletions cut 5 bases from V and 3 bases from J, with 13 bases between.

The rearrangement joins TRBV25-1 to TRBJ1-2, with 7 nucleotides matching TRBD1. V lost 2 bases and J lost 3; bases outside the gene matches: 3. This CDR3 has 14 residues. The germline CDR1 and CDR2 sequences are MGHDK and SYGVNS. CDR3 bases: TGTGCCAGCAGTGAACCCGACAGGGACTATGGCTACACCTTC. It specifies CASSEPDRDYGYTF.

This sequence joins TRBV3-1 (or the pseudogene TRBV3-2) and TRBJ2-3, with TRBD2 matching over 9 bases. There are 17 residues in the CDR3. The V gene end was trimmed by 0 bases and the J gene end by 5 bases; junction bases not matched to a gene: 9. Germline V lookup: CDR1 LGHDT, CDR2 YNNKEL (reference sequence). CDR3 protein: CASSQDWAGGAGDTQYF. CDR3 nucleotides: TGTGCCAGCAGCCAAGATTGGGCGGGGGGGGCCGGAGATACGCAGTATTTT.

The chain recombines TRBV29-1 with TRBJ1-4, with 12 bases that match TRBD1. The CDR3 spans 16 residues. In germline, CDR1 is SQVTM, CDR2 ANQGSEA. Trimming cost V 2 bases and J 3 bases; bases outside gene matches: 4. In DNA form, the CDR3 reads TGCAGCGTTGAATCGGGACAGGGGGCACCTAATGAAAAACTGTTTTTT. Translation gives CSVESGQGAPNEKLFF.

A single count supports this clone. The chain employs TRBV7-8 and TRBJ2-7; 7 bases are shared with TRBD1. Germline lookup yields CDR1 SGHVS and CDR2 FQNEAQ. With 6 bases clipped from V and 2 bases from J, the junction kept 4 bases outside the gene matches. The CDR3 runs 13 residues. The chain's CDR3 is CASRQGITYEQYF. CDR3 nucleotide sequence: TGTGCCAGCAGACAGGGGATCACCTACGAGCAGTACTTC.

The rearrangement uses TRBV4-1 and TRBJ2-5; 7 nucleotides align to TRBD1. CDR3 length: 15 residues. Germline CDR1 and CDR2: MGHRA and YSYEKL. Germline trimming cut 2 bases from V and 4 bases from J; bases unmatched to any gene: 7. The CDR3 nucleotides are TGCGCCAGCAGCCAAATCGAACGGACAGGAGAGACCCAGTACTTC. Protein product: CASSQIERTGETQYF.

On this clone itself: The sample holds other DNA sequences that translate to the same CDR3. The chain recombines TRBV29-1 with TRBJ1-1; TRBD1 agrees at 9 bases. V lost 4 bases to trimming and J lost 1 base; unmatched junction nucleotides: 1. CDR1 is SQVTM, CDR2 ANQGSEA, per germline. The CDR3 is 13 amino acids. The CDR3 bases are TGCAGCGTTGCGACAGGGGGGAACACTGAAGCTTTCTTT. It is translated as CSVATGGNTEAFF.

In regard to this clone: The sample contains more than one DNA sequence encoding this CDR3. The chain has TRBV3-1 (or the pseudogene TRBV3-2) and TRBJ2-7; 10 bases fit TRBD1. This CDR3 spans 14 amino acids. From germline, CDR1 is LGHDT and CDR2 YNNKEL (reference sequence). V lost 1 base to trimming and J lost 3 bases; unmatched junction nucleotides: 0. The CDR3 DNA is TGTGCCAGCAGCCAAGGGGACAGGGGCTACGAGCAGTACTTC. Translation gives CASSQGDRGYEQYF.

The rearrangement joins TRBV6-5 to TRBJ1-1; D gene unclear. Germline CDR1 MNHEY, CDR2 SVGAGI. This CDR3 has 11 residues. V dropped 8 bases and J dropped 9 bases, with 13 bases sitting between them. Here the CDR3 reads CASLKEVQAFF. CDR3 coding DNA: TGTGCCAGCTTAAAGGAGGTGCAAGCTTTCTTT.